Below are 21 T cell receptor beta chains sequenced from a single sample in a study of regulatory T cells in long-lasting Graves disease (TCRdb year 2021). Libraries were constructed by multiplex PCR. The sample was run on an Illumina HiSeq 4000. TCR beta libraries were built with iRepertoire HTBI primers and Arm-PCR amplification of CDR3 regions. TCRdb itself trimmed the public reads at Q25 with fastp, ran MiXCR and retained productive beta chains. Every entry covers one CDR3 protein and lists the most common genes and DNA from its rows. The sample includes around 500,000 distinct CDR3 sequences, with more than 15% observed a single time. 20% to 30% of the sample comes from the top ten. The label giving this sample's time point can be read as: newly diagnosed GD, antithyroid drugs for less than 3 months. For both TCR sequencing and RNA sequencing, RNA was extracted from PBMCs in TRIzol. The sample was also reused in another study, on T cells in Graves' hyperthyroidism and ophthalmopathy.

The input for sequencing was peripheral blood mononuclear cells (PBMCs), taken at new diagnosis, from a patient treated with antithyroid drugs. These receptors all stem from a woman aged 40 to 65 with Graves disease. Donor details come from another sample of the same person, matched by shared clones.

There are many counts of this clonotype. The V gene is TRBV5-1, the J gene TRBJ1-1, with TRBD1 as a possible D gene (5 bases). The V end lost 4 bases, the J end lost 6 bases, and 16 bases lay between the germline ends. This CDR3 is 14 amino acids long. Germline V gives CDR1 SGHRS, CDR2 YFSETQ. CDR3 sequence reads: CASSAGRTVPEAFF. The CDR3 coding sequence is TGCGCCAGCAGCGCGGGACGGACGGTCCCTGAAGCTTTCTTT.

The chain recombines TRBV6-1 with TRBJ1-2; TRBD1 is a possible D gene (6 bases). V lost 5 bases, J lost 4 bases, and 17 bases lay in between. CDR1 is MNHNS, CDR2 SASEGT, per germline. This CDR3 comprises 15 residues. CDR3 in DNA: TGTGCCAGCAGTCCCTATAGGGACACGCTCTATGGCTACACCTTC. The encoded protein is CASSPYRDTLYGYTF.

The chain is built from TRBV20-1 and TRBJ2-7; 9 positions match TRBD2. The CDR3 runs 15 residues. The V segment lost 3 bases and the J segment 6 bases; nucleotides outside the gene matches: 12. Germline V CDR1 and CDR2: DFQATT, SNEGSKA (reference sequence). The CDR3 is CSASASLAGTGEQYF. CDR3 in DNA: TGCAGTGCTAGCGCTTCTCTAGCGGGGACGGGCGAGCAGTACTTC.

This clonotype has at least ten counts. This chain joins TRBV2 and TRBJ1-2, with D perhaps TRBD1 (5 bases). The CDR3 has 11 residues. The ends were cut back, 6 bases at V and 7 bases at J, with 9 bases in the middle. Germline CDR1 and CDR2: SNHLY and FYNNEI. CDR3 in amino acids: CASRGRGGYTF. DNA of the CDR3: TGTGCCAGCAGAGGGAGGGGTGGCTACACCTTC.

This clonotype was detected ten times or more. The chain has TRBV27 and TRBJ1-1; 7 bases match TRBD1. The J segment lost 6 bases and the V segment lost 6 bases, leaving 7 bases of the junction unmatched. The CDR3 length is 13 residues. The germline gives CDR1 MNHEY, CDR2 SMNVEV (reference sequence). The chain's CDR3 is CASRMQGEAEAFF. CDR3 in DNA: TGTGCCAGCAGGATGCAGGGGGAGGCTGAAGCTTTCTTT.

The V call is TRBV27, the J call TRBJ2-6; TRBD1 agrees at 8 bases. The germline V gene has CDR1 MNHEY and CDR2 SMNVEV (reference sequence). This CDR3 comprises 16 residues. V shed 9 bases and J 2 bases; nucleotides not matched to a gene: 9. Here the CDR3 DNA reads TGTGCCAGTAGATCCCGGGACAGGACTGGGGCCAACGTCCTGACTTTC. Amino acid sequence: CASRSRDRTGANVLTF.

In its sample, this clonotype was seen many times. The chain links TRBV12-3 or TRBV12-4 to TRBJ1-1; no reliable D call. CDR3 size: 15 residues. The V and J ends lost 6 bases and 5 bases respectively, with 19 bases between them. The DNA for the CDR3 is TGTGCCAGCAGCCCCTCCCTCGCGGGGAGTACTGAAGCTTTCTTT. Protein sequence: CASSPSLAGSTEAFF.

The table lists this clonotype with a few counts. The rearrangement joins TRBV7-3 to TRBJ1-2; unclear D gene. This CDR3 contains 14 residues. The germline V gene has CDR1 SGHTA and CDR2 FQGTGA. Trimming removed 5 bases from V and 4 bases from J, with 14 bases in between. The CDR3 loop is CASSPGEGSYGYTF. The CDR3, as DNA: TGTGCCAGCAGCCCCGGGGAGGGAAGCTATGGCTACACCTTC.

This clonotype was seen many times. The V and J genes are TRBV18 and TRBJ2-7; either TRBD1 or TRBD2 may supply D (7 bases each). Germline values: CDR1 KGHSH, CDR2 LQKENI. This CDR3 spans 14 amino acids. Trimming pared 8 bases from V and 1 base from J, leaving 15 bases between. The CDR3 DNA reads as TGTGCCAGCCGCGGGGGACAGTATTCCTACGAGCAGTACTTC. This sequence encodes CASRGGQYSYEQYF.

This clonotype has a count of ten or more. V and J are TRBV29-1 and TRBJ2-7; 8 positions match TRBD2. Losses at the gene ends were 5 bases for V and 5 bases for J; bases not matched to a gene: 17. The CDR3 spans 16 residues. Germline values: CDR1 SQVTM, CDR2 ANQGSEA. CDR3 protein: CSVRAPGGGRVNEQYF. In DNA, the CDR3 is TGCAGCGTTCGAGCCCCGGGGGGGGGCAGAGTCAACGAGCAGTACTTC.

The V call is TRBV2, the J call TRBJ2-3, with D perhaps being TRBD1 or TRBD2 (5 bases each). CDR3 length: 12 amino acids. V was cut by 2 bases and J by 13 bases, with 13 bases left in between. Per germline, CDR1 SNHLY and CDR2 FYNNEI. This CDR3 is CASSESQGPKYF. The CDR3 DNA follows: TGTGCCAGCAGTGAATCGCAGGGACCAAAGTATTTT.

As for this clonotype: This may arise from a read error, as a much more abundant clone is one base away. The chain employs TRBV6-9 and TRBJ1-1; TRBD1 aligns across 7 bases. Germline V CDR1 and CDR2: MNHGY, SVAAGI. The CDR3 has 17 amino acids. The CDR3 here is CASSYSRTGGGDTEVFF. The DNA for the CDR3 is TGTGCCAGCAGTTACTCTAGGACAGGAGGAGGGGACACTGAAGTTTTCTTT.

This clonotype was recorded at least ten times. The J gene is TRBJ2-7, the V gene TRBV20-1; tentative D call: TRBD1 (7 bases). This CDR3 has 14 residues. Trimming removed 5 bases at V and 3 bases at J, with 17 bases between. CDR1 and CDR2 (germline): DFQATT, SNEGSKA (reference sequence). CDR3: CSALRSGGGYEQYF. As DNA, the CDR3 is TGCAGTGCTCTTCGCTCAGGGGGAGGCTACGAGCAGTACTTC.

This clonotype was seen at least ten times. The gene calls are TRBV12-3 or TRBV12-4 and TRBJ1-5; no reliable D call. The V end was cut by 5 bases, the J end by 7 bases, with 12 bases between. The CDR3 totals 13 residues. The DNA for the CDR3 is TGTGCCAGCAGTCCCGAAGTAGGACAGCCCCAGCATTTT. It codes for CASSPEVGQPQHF.

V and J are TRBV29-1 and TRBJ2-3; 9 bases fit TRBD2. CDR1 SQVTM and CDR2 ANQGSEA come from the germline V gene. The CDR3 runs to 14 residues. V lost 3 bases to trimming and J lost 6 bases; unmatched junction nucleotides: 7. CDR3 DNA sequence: TGCAGCGTTGATGGACTAGCGAATTCTGATACGCAGTATTTT. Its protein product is CSVDGLANSDTQYF.

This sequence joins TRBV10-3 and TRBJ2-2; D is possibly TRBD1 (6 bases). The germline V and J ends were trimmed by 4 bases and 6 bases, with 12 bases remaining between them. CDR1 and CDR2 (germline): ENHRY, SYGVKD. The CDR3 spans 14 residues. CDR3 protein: CAISGTEVAGELFF. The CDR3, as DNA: TGTGCCATCAGTGGGACAGAAGTCGCCGGGGAGCTGTTTTTT.

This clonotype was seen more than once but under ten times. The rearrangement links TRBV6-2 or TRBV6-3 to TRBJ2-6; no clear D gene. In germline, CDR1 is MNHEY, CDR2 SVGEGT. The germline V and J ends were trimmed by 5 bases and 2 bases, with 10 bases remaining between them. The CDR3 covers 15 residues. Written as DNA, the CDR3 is TGTGCCAGCAGTAATCGACGAACTGGGGCCAACGTCCTGACTTTC. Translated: CASSNRRTGANVLTF.

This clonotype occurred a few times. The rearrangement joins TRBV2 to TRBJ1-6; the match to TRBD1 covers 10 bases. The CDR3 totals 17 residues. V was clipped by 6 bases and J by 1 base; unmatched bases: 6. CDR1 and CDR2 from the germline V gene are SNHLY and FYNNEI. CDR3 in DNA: TGTGCCAGCAGGCTGACAGGGGGCCCTTCCTATAATTCACCCCTCCACTTT. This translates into CASRLTGGPSYNSPLHF.

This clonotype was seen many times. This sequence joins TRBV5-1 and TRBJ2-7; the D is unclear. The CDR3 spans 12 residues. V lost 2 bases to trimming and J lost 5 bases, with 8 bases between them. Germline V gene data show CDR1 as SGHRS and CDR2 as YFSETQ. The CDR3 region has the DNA TGCGCCAGCAGCTTCTCCGGCCACGAGCAGTACTTC. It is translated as CASSFSGHEQYF.

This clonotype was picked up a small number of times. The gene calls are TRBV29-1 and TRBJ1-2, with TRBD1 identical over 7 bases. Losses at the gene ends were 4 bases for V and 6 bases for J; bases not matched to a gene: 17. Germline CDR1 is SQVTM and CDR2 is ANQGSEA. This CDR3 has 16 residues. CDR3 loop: CSVVVGQRTPSNGYTF. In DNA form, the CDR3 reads TGCAGCGTTGTCGTGGGACAGCGTACTCCCTCCAATGGCTACACCTTC.

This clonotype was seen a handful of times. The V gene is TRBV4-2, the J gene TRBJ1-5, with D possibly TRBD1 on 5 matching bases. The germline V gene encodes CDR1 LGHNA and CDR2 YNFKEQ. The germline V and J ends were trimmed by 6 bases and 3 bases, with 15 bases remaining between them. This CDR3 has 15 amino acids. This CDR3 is CASRPTGTNNQPQHF. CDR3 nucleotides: TGTGCCAGCAGACCGACTGGGACCAACAATCAGCCCCAGCATTTT.